These 8 T cell receptor beta chains were sequenced from one sample in a study of response to subunit inactivated influenza vaccine. From the RT-PCR reads, TCRdb called clonotypes with MiXCR, one entry per CDR3 protein. The sample records fewer than 750,000 distinct CDR3 sequences, about 15% being singletons. The material was PBMCs from blood, obtained 11 to 12 days after vaccination. All receptors come from a man aged 45-65 years who received an inactivated influenza vaccine.

A word on this clonotype: A junction end diverges from the germline sequence, so it may reflect a read error. This rearrangement joins TRBV3-1 to TRBJ2-3; D remains unclear. The CDR3 contains 18 residues. Looked up from germline, CDR1 is LGHDT and CDR2 is YNNKEL (reference sequence). The CDR3 DNA reads TGTGCCAGCACCCAAAGTTTTGGCGGAAGTGCTAGCACAGATACGCAGTATTTT. Protein product: CASTQSFGGSASTDTQYF.

With regard to this clonotype: The junction departs from germline at one end; a sequencing error may be responsible. CDR3 nucleotides: TGCACCAGCGGGGACAGGGTCTACGAGCAGTACTTC. It translates to CTSGDRVYEQYF. This sequence joins TRBV10-1 and TRBJ2-7; 9 positions match TRBD1. Germline CDR1 WNHNN, CDR2 SYGVQD (reference sequence). The CDR3 is 12 amino acids.

This clonotype showed up just a few times. The chain is built from TRBV5-1 and TRBJ2-3, with a possible D match to TRBD2 (6 bases). The germline gives CDR1 SGHRS, CDR2 YFSETQ. The CDR3 extends over 15 amino acids. Trimming took 4 bases from V and 4 from J, leaving 16 bases between them. Written as DNA, the CDR3 is TGCGCCAGCAGCCCACTACGAGGAGGGCCAGATACGCAGTATTTT. Its protein product is CASSPLRGGPDTQYF.

This clonotype was counted a few times. V is TRBV4-3 and J is TRBJ1-5, with D perhaps matching TRBD1 (6 bases). Germline CDR1 and CDR2: LGHNA and YSLEER. The CDR3 loop spans 15 amino acids. V lost 3 bases and J lost 7, with 16 bases in between. This chain's CDR3 is CASSQQYRARQPQHF. CDR3 DNA sequence: TGCGCCAGCAGCCAGCAGTACAGGGCTCGACAGCCCCAGCATTTT.

As DNA, the CDR3 is TGTGCCAGCACTAGCGGGAGCAACAATGAGCAGTTCTTC. It yields the protein CASTSGSNNEQFF. V gene TRBV25-1 combines with J gene TRBJ2-1, with TRBD2 matching over 10 bases. Trimming removed 7 bases from V and 5 bases from J; junction bases left unmatched: 2. The length of the CDR3 is 13 residues. The germline V gene encodes CDR1 MGHDK and CDR2 SYGVNS.

This chain connects TRBV7-2 to TRBJ2-1, with 8 bases matching TRBD2. The V and J ends lost 3 bases and 7 bases, in that order; junction bases with no gene match: 8. CDR1 is SGHTA, CDR2 FQGNSA, per germline. CDR3 size: 15 residues. CDR3 sequence: CASSFESGRANEQFF. CDR3 DNA sequence: TGTGCCAGCAGCTTCGAAAGCGGGAGAGCTAATGAGCAGTTCTTC.

This clonotype was counted between two and nine times. The chain links TRBV5-1 to TRBJ2-2, with D perhaps being TRBD1 or TRBD2 (6 bases each). Trimming stripped 4 bases from V and 3 bases from J, with 13 bases between. Germline V gives CDR1 SGHRS, CDR2 YFSETQ. The CDR3 is 15 amino acids. In DNA, the CDR3 is TGCGCCAGCAGCCGGGACTCAGGGGACACCGGGGAGCTGTTTTTT. Translating gives CASSRDSGDTGELFF.

A few counts support this clonotype. This chain uses TRBV7-2 with TRBJ2-5, with 10 bases aligning to TRBD2. The CDR3 has 17 amino acids. Germline trimming cut 5 bases from V and 2 bases from J; bases unmatched to any gene: 11. The germline CDR1 and CDR2 sequences are SGHTA and FQGNSA. DNA of the CDR3: TGTGCCAGCAGCCCTCTCGCTAGCGGGAGAACTCAAGAGACCCAGTACTTC. It yields the protein CASSPLASGRTQETQYF.